These T cell receptor beta chains were read from a single sample in a study of cytomegalovirus exposure and HLA in healthy donors. Only in-frame clones appear in the TCRdb table, and some are missing; sequencing was by immunoSEQ multiplex PCR. The repertoire has roughly 120,000 clones, under 80% of them found once; the top ten carry 9.5% to 13%. Sequencing input: PBMCs. Receptor source: a woman in her forties or fifties in good health and CMV-seropositive. Each CDR3 is given with its conserved first and last residue. A D gene is named only where the DNA matches it firmly. Size tells how often a clone was seen (once, few, many) or the class of an expanded clone, and some rows leave it out.

len,v_gene,d_gene,abundance,j_gene,CDR3aa,CDR3nt
14,TRBV6-1,TRBD1,NA,TRBJ1-2,CASSGTGGPYGYTF,TGTGCCAGCAGCGGGACAGGGGGACCCTATGGCTACACCTTC
14,TRBV4-3,TRBD1,NA,TRBJ1-2,CASSHPGTAYGYTF,TGCGCCAGCAGCCACCCCGGGACAGCTTATGGCTACACCTTC
14,TRBV6-5,TRBD1,NA,TRBJ1-5,CASSQGVKNQPQHF,TGTGCCAGCAGCCAGGGGGTTAAGAATCAGCCCCAGCATTTT
14,TRBV10-1,NA,NA,TRBJ2-1,CASSEAGSYNEQFF,TGCGCCAGCAGTGAGGCAGGGTCCTACAATGAGCAGTTCTTC
16,TRBV10-3,NA,NA,TRBJ1-2,CAISEALQGTGYGYTF,TGTGCCATCAGTGAGGCATTACAGGGTACGGGCTATGGCTACACCTTC
16,TRBV18,TRBD2,NA,TRBJ2-7,CASSPPSGRVTYEQYF,TGTGCCAGCTCACCACCCAGCGGGAGGGTAACCTACGAGCAGTACTTC
15,TRBV5-1,NA,NA,TRBJ1-3,CASSWEGGSGNTIYF,TGCGCCAGCAGCTGGGAGGGGGGCTCTGGAAACACCATATATTTT
11,TRBV7-9,NA,NA,TRBJ2-2,CASSPLGELFF,TGTGCCAGCAGCCCTCTCGGGGAGCTGTTTTTT
16,TRBV30,NA,NA,TRBJ1-6,CAWGASRKKDNSPLHF,TGTGCCTGGGGGGCCTCCAGGAAAAAGGATAATTCACCCCTCCACTTT
14,TRBV10-3,TRBD1,once,TRBJ1-1,CAISRDSINTEAFF,TGTGCCATCAGCCGGGACAGCATTAACACTGAAGCTTTCTTT
14,TRBV5-1,NA,NA,TRBJ2-2,CASVRDTKSGELFF,TGCGCCAGCGTTCGGGACACCAAGTCCGGGGAGCTGTTTTTT
14,TRBV28,NA,NA,TRBJ2-1,CASSLHTSQSEQFF,TGTGCCAGCAGTTTACATACTAGTCAGAGTGAGCAGTTCTTC
18,TRBV5-1,TRBD1,NA,TRBJ2-7,CASRKSLPGDRGVYEQYF,TGCGCCAGCAGAAAAAGCTTACCCGGGGACAGGGGAGTCTACGAGCAGTACTTC
15,TRBV10-3,NA,NA,TRBJ1-3,CAIGKQYFSGNTIYF,TGTGCCATCGGAAAACAGTATTTTTCTGGAAACACCATATATTTT
15,TRBV18,NA,NA,TRBJ1-2,CASSPPEGGNYGYTF,TGTGCCAGCTCACCACCCGAGGGCGGGAACTATGGCTACACCTTC
13,TRBV18,NA,NA,TRBJ1-1,CASLGLGNTEAFF,TGTGCCAGCCTAGGACTTGGCAACACTGAAGCTTTCTTT
14,TRBV6-1,NA,NA,TRBJ2-7,CASSEAFGPLEQYF,TGTGCCAGCAGTGAAGCCTTTGGGCCTCTCGAGCAGTACTTC
14,TRBV7-2,NA,once,TRBJ2-5,CASSLRQIGETQYF,TGTGCCAGCAGCTTACGACAGATAGGAGAGACCCAGTACTTC
16,TRBV5-6,TRBD2,NA,TRBJ2-1,CASSLLSGGANNEQFF,TGTGCCAGCAGCTTGTTAAGCGGGGGGGCCAACAATGAGCAGTTCTTC
19,TRBV19,TRBD2,NA,TRBJ2-1,CASSGGTSGRVSSYNEQFF,TGTGCCAGTAGTGGAGGGACTAGCGGGAGGGTTAGCTCCTACAATGAGCAGTTCTTC
15,TRBV10-3,TRBD1,NA,TRBJ1-6,CAIGGQGARDSPLHF,TGTGCCATCGGAGGACAGGGGGCACGAGATTCACCCCTCCACTTT
14,TRBV19,TRBD1,NA,TRBJ2-2,CASSKDRATGELFF,TGTGCCAGTAGTAAGGACAGGGCTACCGGGGAGCTGTTTTTT
15,TRBV4-2,TRBD1,NA,TRBJ2-1,CASSQGVTGVNEQFF,TGTGCCAGCAGCCAAGGAGTGACAGGGGTGAATGAGCAGTTCTTC
12,TRBV2,NA,NA,TRBJ1-4,CASLKSREKLFF,TGTGCCAGCCTCAAGTCCAGGGAAAAACTGTTTTTT
17,TRBV2,TRBD2,few,TRBJ2-1,CASRGGRMLAGAYEQFF,TGTGCCAGCAGGGGCGGCCGTATGTTAGCGGGAGCCTATGAGCAGTTCTTC
15,TRBV7-7,TRBD1,NA,TRBJ2-1,CASSSGTGTYNEQFF,TGTGCCAGTAGCTCCGGGACAGGGACCTACAATGAGCAGTTCTTC
15,TRBV18,TRBD1,NA,TRBJ1-1,CASSPGQGGLTEAFF,TGTGCCAGCTCACCCGGACAGGGGGGCCTTACTGAAGCTTTCTTT
17,TRBV11-2,TRBD2,NA,TRBJ2-3,CASSFGVGLAGADTQYF,TGTGCCAGCAGCTTCGGGGTAGGGCTAGCGGGAGCGGATACGCAGTATTTT
19,TRBV30,TRBD2,NA,TRBJ2-1,CAWSSQLAGGPSTYNEQFF,TGTGCCTGGAGTTCGCAGCTAGCGGGAGGGCCCTCTACCTACAATGAGCAGTTCTTC
15,TRBV19,TRBD2,NA,TRBJ2-1,CASSITGAGYNEQFF,TGTGCCAGTAGTATCACGGGAGCGGGGTACAATGAGCAGTTCTTC
14,TRBV10-2,NA,NA,TRBJ1-1,CASLGERGNTEAFF,TGCGCCAGCCTTGGCGAAAGGGGGAACACTGAAGCTTTCTTT
17,TRBV4-3,TRBD2,NA,TRBJ2-3,CASSQAISGSGTATQYF,TGCGCCAGCAGCCAAGCAATTAGCGGGAGTGGCACAGCTACGCAGTATTTT
13,TRBV29-1,NA,once,TRBJ1-1,CSVAPGFSSEAFF,TGCAGCGTTGCCCCGGGTTTTTCGTCTGAAGCTTTCTTT